This TCR beta chain was profiled in a study of shared clonotypes between healthy human individuals. Study-level results: Although depth was large, rarefaction showed that sequencing of the sorted subsets was incomplete. Clonotype sharing among donors was thought likely to change with sequencing depth.

It was CD45RO-negative cells, positively selected for CCR7, that made up naive CD8 cells, with terminally differentiated effector memory CD45RA+ cells excluded. How the authors handled the data: Junction-only sequences produced by ImmunoSEQ had no quality scores, so filtering differed. Clones were read by immunoSEQ multiplex PCR, and TCRdb kept only the in-frame ones, dropping some. V and J calls and clone size are as listed in that table; D and trimming were resolved from the DNA. The table shows around 2,000,000 clones, with roughly 91% occurring only once. This CDR3 comprises 14 residues. Trimming took 3 bases from V and 3 from J; bases not matched to a gene: 4. Germline V gene sequence: CDR1 MNHEY, CDR2 SMNVEV (reference sequence). Concerning this clone itself: Its specificity is unknown. This sample also contains other DNA sequences that code for the same CDR3.

The chain recombines TRBV27 with TRBJ2-7; 8 bases are shared with TRBD2. Sequenced: naive CD8+ T cells from PBMCs. The origin of this receptor is a man between 18 and 35 years old in good health. Some clones in this sample may be carry-over from other donors' samples. CDR3 sequence: CASSFGRGGYEQYF. DNA of the CDR3: TGTGCCAGCAGTTTCGGGAGGGGAGGCTACGAGCAGTACTTC.